A selection of T cell receptor beta chains follows, all from one sample in a study of cytomegalovirus exposure and HLA in healthy donors. Clones were sequenced by immunoSEQ multiplex PCR, and TCRdb holds only the in-frame ones, with some missing. The repertoire holds over 100,000 clones, with roughly 71% as singletons. Sequenced sample: PBMCs. All receptors derive from a woman in her 70s in good health and CMV-seropositive. The CDR3 runs from the conserved cysteine through the conserved F or W.

J,V,CDR3
TRBJ1-2,TRBV5-1,CASSKAGRDYGYTF
TRBJ2-3,TRBV30,CAWSPGLGGDTQYF
TRBJ1-5,TRBV18,CASSVGGGAGQPQHF
TRBJ1-2,TRBV6-7,CASSPPRRRGPYGYTF
TRBJ2-1,TRBV7-2,CASSLLRQVGGYNEQFF
TRBJ1-5,TRBV6-5,CASSHQEGNQPQHF
TRBJ1-1,TRBV13,CASSLGRATEAFF
TRBJ2-7,TRBV5-1,CASSLTGSAATEQYF
TRBJ2-3,TRBV5-4,CASSLGQGESDTQYF
TRBJ1-2,TRBV5-1,CASSLVQGNYGYTF
TRBJ2-1,TRBV5-1,CASSITTGGGYNEQFF
TRBJ2-5,TRBV5-4,CASSLGGGQETQYF
TRBJ1-4,TRBV5-6,CASSPRGPNEKLFF
TRBJ2-7,TRBV2,CASNSVSYEQYF
TRBJ1-1,TRBV18,CASSPQEVNTEAFF
TRBJ1-5,TRBV6-5,CASRSSNQPQHF
.,TRBV4-1,CASARQDSYEQYF
TRBJ1-4,TRBV6-6,CASSSSRLSTNEKLFF
TRBJ1-2,TRBV6-1,CASTGQGLNYGYTF
TRBJ1-2,TRBV2,CASSLGQGYGYTF
TRBJ2-5,TRBV4-3,CASSQGGRETQYF
TRBJ1-5,TRBV7-9,CASSPPGQAFGQPQHF